This T cell receptor (beta chain) was identified during a study of shared T cell receptors in the human thymus. Germline V gives CDR1 GTSNPN, CDR2 SVGIG (reference sequence). The germline V and J ends were trimmed by 4 bases and 6 bases, with 13 bases remaining between them. The CDR3 length is 12 residues. The assay was immunoSEQ multiplex PCR, and TCRdb's table has in-frame clones only and misses some. The data contain about 380,000 clones, more than 85% of them singletons. This chain uses TRBV30 with TRBJ2-7; a weak D match, TRBD1 (6 bases). Input material: thymocytes. The source is a human donor. CDR3 nucleotide sequence: TGTGCCTGGACCTATACAGGGCCCGAGCAGTACTTC. As protein: CAWTYTGPEQYF.